Only a few counts were recorded for the clone carrying this TCR beta chain. This record comes from a study of OX40 agonist ivuxolimab in advanced cancers. Autoimmune disease history or systemic immunosuppression was exclusionary. CDR1 ENHRY and CDR2 SYGVKD come from the germline V gene. V was clipped by 0 bases and J by 5 bases; unmatched bases: 13. The CDR3 contains 18 residues. Profiling relied on immunoSEQ multiplex PCR, and the TCRdb table lists in-frame clones only, not all of them. The data contain over 45,000 clones, 84% of them singletons. Sample: CD4+ or CD8+ T cells sorted from blood, taken in a trial of the OX40 agonist ivuxolimab. V is TRBV10-3 and J is TRBJ2-1, with 7 bases aligning to TRBD2. This TCR derives from an adult with an advanced solid tumor such as melanoma, head and neck, liver or kidney cancer. DNA of the CDR3: TGTGCCATCAGTGAGTCATGGTGGTCGGGGGGTAAGGACAATGAGCAGTTCTTC. As protein: CAISESWWSGGKDNEQFF.